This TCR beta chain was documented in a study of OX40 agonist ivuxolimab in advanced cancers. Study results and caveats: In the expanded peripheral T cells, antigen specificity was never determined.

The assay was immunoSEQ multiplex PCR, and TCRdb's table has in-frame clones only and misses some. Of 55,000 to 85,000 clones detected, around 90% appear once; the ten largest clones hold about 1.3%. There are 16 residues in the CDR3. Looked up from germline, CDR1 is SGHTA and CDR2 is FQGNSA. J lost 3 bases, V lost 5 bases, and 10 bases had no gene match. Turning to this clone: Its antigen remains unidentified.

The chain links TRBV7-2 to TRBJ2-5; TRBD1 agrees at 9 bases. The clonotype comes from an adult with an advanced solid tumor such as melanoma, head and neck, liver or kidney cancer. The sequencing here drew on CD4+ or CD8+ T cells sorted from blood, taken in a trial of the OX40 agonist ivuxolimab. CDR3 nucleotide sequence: TGTGCCAGCAGCGCAAACCCGGGACAGGGTAAAGAGACCCAGTACTTC. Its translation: CASSANPGQGKETQYF.